Shown below are 14 T cell receptor beta chains from a single sample sequenced in a study of human T cells and chemical hapten exposure. Time point described: pre-sensitization, week 0. Stated treatment: therapeutic diphenylcyclopropenone sensitization with weekly scalp DPC. TCRdb processed the RACE reads anew with MiXCR; each CDR3 protein has one entry. The table includes roughly 380,000 distinct CDR3 sequences, roughly 5% detected once. The input for sequencing was whole blood, taken in connection with sensitization to the hapten diphenylcyclopropenone (DPC). Every receptor here comes from a woman aged 45-60 years with alopecia areata. Some clones in this sample may be carry-over from other donors' samples.

This clonotype was recorded many times. The V and J genes are TRBV7-9 and TRBJ2-1, with D unclear. CDR3 length equals 14 residues. V lost 5 bases, J lost 5 bases, and 13 bases lay in between. The germline V gene encodes CDR1 SEHNR and CDR2 FQNEAQ (reference sequence). The CDR3 DNA reads TGTGCCAGCAGCGAGCGTTTTGCCGACAATGAGCAGTTCTTC. Its protein is CASSERFADNEQFF.

The genes are TRBV29-1 and TRBJ2-2; TRBD1 matches 7 bases. Trimming took 6 bases from V and 3 from J; bases not matched to a gene: 4. CDR1 and CDR2 (germline): SQVTM, ANQGSEA. The CDR3 contains 13 residues. This CDR3 reads CSVTGTDTGELFF. The DNA for the CDR3 is TGCAGCGTAACCGGGACAGACACCGGGGAGCTGTTTTTT.

This clonotype was recorded many times. The V call is TRBV29-1, the J call TRBJ2-1; 7 bases match TRBD2. CDR3 size: 13 residues. The junction had 11 bases not matched to a gene; V was cut back by 8 bases and J by 7 bases. Germline loops: CDR1 SQVTM, CDR2 ANQGSEA. The CDR3 DNA sequence: TGCAGCTTCCTCAGACTAGCCCCGAATGAGCAGTTCTTC. Translation: CSFLRLAPNEQFF.

This clonotype was counted only a few times. The chain recombines TRBV18 with TRBJ1-1, with D perhaps TRBD1 (5 bases). The ends were cut back, 3 bases at V and 5 bases at J, with 13 bases in the middle. The germline V gene has CDR1 KGHSH and CDR2 LQKENI. CDR3 length: 14 residues. CDR3 in DNA: TGTGCCAGCTCACCGGCCGACGGACAAACTGAAGCTTTCTTT. Protein sequence: CASSPADGQTEAFF.

This clonotype was observed at least ten times. The J gene is TRBJ2-1, the V gene TRBV5-6; D possibly uses TRBD1 or TRBD2 (5 bases each). The germline V gene encodes CDR1 SGHDT and CDR2 YYEEEE. Trimming shortened V by 0 bases and J by 10 bases, and 11 bases separated the two germline ends. The CDR3 covers 13 residues. For the CDR3, the DNA is TGTGCCAGCAGCTTGGGACTTTGGGACGAGCAGTTCTTC. It yields the protein CASSLGLWDEQFF.

This clonotype was counted ten times or more. The chain links TRBV20-1 to TRBJ2-7; D remains ambiguous. Trimming pared 0 bases from V and 1 base from J, leaving 7 bases between. Per germline, CDR1 DFQATT and CDR2 SNEGSKA (reference sequence). This CDR3 spans 13 amino acids. CDR3 sequence: CSARDSESYEQYF. For the CDR3, the DNA is TGCAGTGCTAGAGATTCGGAATCCTACGAGCAGTACTTC.

This clonotype was found many times. This chain joins TRBV18 and TRBJ2-1; unclear D gene. The CDR3 is made up of 17 amino acids. Trimming stripped 1 base from V and 0 bases from J, with 13 bases between. CDR1 and CDR2 from the germline V gene are KGHSH and LQKENI. The CDR3 here is CASSPRAVLSSYNEQFF. The CDR3 nucleotides read TGTGCCAGCTCACCACGGGCCGTCCTAAGCTCCTACAATGAGCAGTTCTTC.

This clonotype was recorded a few times. The genes are TRBV7-8 and TRBJ2-1; D possibly corresponds to TRBD2 (5 bases). CDR3 length: 14 residues. Trimming stripped 0 bases from V and 9 bases from J, with 12 bases between. CDR1 is SGHVS, CDR2 FQNEAQ, per germline. CDR3 sequence reads: CASSLALSSGEQFF. CDR3 nucleotide sequence: TGTGCCAGCAGCTTAGCGCTGTCGAGCGGTGAGCAGTTCTTC.

This clonotype was observed at least ten times. This chain joins TRBV28 and TRBJ1-2; 7 bases are shared with TRBD1. Germline values: CDR1 MDHEN, CDR2 SYDVKM. J was trimmed by 4 bases and V by 2 bases; bases with no gene match: 10. This CDR3 contains 16 residues. The CDR3 region is CASSLPAGGFPYGYTF. CDR3 nucleotides: TGTGCCAGCAGTTTACCGGCAGGGGGATTCCCCTATGGCTACACCTTC.

The rearrangement uses TRBV12-3 or TRBV12-4 and TRBJ1-5, with 8 bases fitting TRBD1. The CDR3 has 12 amino acids. The ends lost 10 bases at V and 4 bases at J; junction bases unmatched: 3. The CDR3, as DNA: TGTGCCACTCAGGGGGCGAATCAGCCCCAGCATTTT. Its protein product is CATQGANQPQHF.

This chain uses TRBV5-5 with TRBJ2-3, with 10 nucleotides matching TRBD2. Germline V lookup: CDR1 SGHKS, CDR2 YYEKEE (reference sequence). CDR3 length: 17 residues. V shed 3 bases and J 0 bases; nucleotides not matched to a gene: 7. This CDR3 reads CASSSFGTSVSTDTQYF. DNA of the CDR3: TGTGCCAGCAGCTCCTTCGGGACTAGCGTCAGCACAGATACGCAGTATTTT.

V is TRBV11-2 and J is TRBJ1-2; TRBD1 is a possible D gene (5 bases). V lost 5 bases and J 3 bases, leaving 10 bases between the germline ends. The CDR3 consists of 13 residues. Germline V CDR1 and CDR2: SGHAT, FQNNGV. The CDR3 region has the DNA TGTGCCAGCAGCCCCGACAGCGACTATGGCTACACCTTC. Protein: CASSPDSDYGYTF.

This clonotype occurred many times. The CDR3 coding sequence is TGTGCCAGCAGTGGAGACAGGGCTTCGCAGTATTTT. Translating gives CASSGDRASQYF. This rearrangement joins TRBV2 to TRBJ2-3, with 7 bases aligning to TRBD1. CDR1 and CDR2 (germline): SNHLY, FYNNEI. With 4 bases clipped from V and 10 bases from J, the junction kept 5 bases outside the gene matches. The CDR3 spans 12 residues.

This clonotype was counted many times. V usage is TRBV27 and J usage is TRBJ1-1; D is unclear. V lost 5 bases and J lost 3, with 4 bases in between. Germline CDR1 is MNHEY and CDR2 is SMNVEV (reference sequence). This CDR3 has 11 residues. CDR3 residues: CASSDYTEAFF. In DNA, the CDR3 is TGTGCCAGCAGTGATTACACTGAAGCTTTCTTT.